Described below is a single T cell receptor beta chain sequence and its context. CDR1 is SNHLY, CDR2 FYNNEI, per germline. V dropped 6 bases and J dropped 6; count of bases not matched to a gene: 2. This CDR3 is built from 13 residues. The data are from a study of blood T cell repertoires in COVID-19. Background on the study: In each case, the material was cDNA or gDNA derived from T cells, B-cell-depleted T cells, or PBMCs.

Original handling: Reference gene primer amplification gave nucleated cell count estimates. The repertoire was sequenced with immunoSEQ multiplex PCR; TCRdb's copy has only in-frame clones and lacks some. V and J calls plus clone size are reproduced from that table; the DNA served to infer D and trimming. Altogether about 210,000 clones are present, 83% being singletons, with the ten largest covering around 2.3%. The chain employs TRBV2 and TRBJ1-6; 7 bases fit TRBD1. The sample consisted of peripheral blood. The receptor's source is a woman in her thirties or forties with active or convalescent COVID-19. CDR3 loop: CASRTGSNSPLHF. As DNA, the CDR3 is TGTGCCAGCAGGACAGGGAGTAATTCACCCCTCCACTTT. Drawing the rest from reference TRBV2 and TRBJ1-6, the complete variable domain is EPEVTQTPSHQVTQMGQEVILRCVPISNHLYFYWYRQILGQKVEFLVSFYNNEISEKSEIFDDQFSVERPDGSNFTLKIRSTKLEDSAMYFCASRTGSNSPLHFGNGTRLTVT.